Listed here are 28 T cell receptor beta chains from one sample, sequenced in a study of identical twins. TCRdb re-analysed the 5' RACE reads in MiXCR, keeping a single row per CDR3 protein. Among about 530,000 distinct CDR3 sequences listed, more than 20% were seen once. These same records also appear under a second study, on yellow fever vaccine responses in identical twins.

Sequenced input: CD4+ T cells sorted from blood. These receptors all stem from a woman between 18 and 29 years old in good health.

The chain uses TRBV5-1 and TRBJ2-1; D is unclear. Trimming removed 5 bases at V and 0 bases at J, with 12 bases between. There are 15 residues in the CDR3. Germline CDR1 and CDR2: SGHRS and YFSETQ. CDR3 protein: CASRMVVSSYNEQFF. DNA of the CDR3: TGCGCCAGCAGAATGGTGGTAAGCTCCTACAATGAGCAGTTCTTC.

The chain joins TRBV28 to TRBJ1-2; D perhaps matches TRBD1 (6 bases). The germline V gene encodes CDR1 MDHEN and CDR2 SYDVKM. This CDR3 has 17 amino acids. Trimming left V 5 bases short and J 8 bases short, with 27 bases between. CDR3 bases: TGTGCCAGCAGTCTTACGAACCGTCCGCGGGGGGGGCACGGCTACACCTTC. Protein product: CASSLTNRPRGGHGYTF.

This clonotype was seen a few times. This chain links TRBV12-3 or TRBV12-4 with TRBJ2-3; 8 bases map to TRBD2. The length of the CDR3 is 15 residues. The junction had 3 bases not matched to a gene; V was cut back by 3 bases and J by 1 base. The DNA of the CDR3 is TGTGCCAGCAGTTTGAAGCGGGGGCGCACAGATACGCAGTATTTT. It codes for CASSLKRGRTDTQYF.

J is TRBJ2-1 and V is TRBV20-1, with 9 bases that match TRBD1. Trimming removed 6 bases from V and 12 bases from J; junction bases left unmatched: 12. This CDR3 has 13 residues. Germline CDR1 is DFQATT and CDR2 is SNEGSKA (reference sequence). The CDR3 sequence: CSADRGQGTVQFF. For the CDR3, the DNA is TGCAGTGCAGACCGGGGACAGGGAACCGTGCAGTTCTTC.

V is TRBV20-1 and J is TRBJ2-1; 12 bases align to TRBD2. Germline V lookup: CDR1 DFQATT, CDR2 SNEGSKA (reference sequence). This CDR3 is 17 amino acids long. Unmatched junction bases numbered 12, after V lost 0 bases and J lost 9 bases. The CDR3 reads CSARDPMTSGGFGEQFF. The DNA for the CDR3 is TGCAGTGCTAGAGACCCAATGACTAGCGGGGGTTTCGGTGAGCAGTTCTTC.

V and J are TRBV7-8 and TRBJ2-3, with 11 nucleotides matching TRBD1. CDR1 and CDR2 from the germline V gene are SGHVS and FQNEAQ. With V trimmed by 0 bases and J by 5 bases, 7 bases remained unmatched. The CDR3 spans 17 residues. CDR3 sequence reads: CASSLAWTGGLIDTQYF. In DNA form, the CDR3 reads TGTGCCAGCAGCTTAGCTTGGACAGGGGGCTTGATAGATACGCAGTATTTT. Based on the CDR3 plus reference TRBV7-8 and TRBJ2-3, the full variable domain is GAGVSQSPRYKVAKRGQDVALRCDPISGHVSLFWYQQALGQGPEFLTYFQNEAQLDKSGLPSDRFFAERPEGSVSTLKIQRTQQEDSAVYLCASSLAWTGGLIDTQYFGPGTRLTVL.

This chain uses TRBV9 with TRBJ2-5, with 7 nucleotides matching TRBD2. CDR1 and CDR2 (germline): SGDLS, YYNGEE. With 0 bases clipped from V and 4 bases from J, the junction kept 9 bases outside the gene matches. This CDR3 is 16 amino acids long. CDR3 sequence (DNA): TGTGCCAGCAGCGTAGGGTTGTCTAGCGGTGGAGAGACCCAGTACTTC. Its translation is CASSVGLSSGGETQYF.

The chain joins TRBV5-1 to TRBJ2-3, with TRBD2 identical over 8 bases. This CDR3 spans 14 amino acids. The junction had 4 bases not matched to a gene; V was cut back by 5 bases and J by 2 bases. Per the germline V gene, CDR1 is SGHRS and CDR2 is YFSETQ. The CDR3 here is CASSEAGVTDTQYF. CDR3 in DNA: TGCGCCAGCAGTGAAGCGGGGGTCACAGATACGCAGTATTTT.

The J gene is TRBJ2-3, the V gene TRBV7-9; D ambiguous. Between the trimmed V and J ends, which lost 1 base and 3 bases, there was a span of 8 bases. This CDR3 spans 14 amino acids. The germline CDR1 and CDR2 sequences are SEHNR and FQNEAQ (reference sequence). The CDR3 bases are TGTGCCAGCAGCTTAGAGGTCAAAACAGATACGCAGTATTTT. Amino acid sequence: CASSLEVKTDTQYF.

This rearrangement joins TRBV12-3 or TRBV12-4 to TRBJ2-3; D gene uncertain. This CDR3 contains 15 residues. V was clipped by 5 bases and J by 2 bases, with 14 bases between them. CDR3 sequence: CASSDGIHSTDTQYF. The CDR3 DNA reads as TGTGCCAGCAGTGACGGAATCCACTCCACAGATACGCAGTATTTT.

The chain recombines TRBV25-1 with TRBJ2-2, with a possible D match to TRBD1 (6 bases). V was cut by 7 bases and J by 1 base, with 13 bases left in between. The germline CDR1 and CDR2 sequences are MGHDK and SYGVNS. The CDR3 runs to 15 residues. DNA of the CDR3: TGTGCCAGCAAGGGTTCGACAGGGAACACCGGGGAGCTGTTTTTT. Amino acids: CASKGSTGNTGELFF.

This clonotype was found a few times. The chain employs TRBV28 and TRBJ1-6; no clear D. Germline loops: CDR1 MDHEN, CDR2 SYDVKM. CDR3 size: 14 residues. V gave up 2 bases and J gave up 3 bases, with 5 bases separating them. The CDR3: CASSLPSYNSPLHF. DNA for the CDR3: TGTGCCAGCAGTTTACCCAGCTATAATTCACCCCTCCACTTT.

The rearrangement joins TRBV2 to TRBJ2-3; 7 bases are a match to TRBD1. With V trimmed by 6 bases and J by 5 bases, 5 bases remained unmatched. The CDR3 is made up of 13 amino acids. CDR1 is SNHLY, CDR2 FYNNEI, per germline. The CDR3 loop reads CASRPTGVDTQYF. The CDR3 DNA reads as TGTGCCAGCAGACCCACAGGGGTAGATACGCAGTATTTT. The variable domain in full, with the rest retrieved from reference TRBV2 and TRBJ2-3, is EPEVTQTPSHQVTQMGQEVILRCVPISNHLYFYWYRQILGQKVEFLVSFYNNEISEKSEIFDDQFSVERPDGSNFTLKIRSTKLEDSAMYFCASRPTGVDTQYFGPGTRLTVL.

The chain uses TRBV28 and TRBJ2-7; 9 bases align to TRBD2. V lost 3 bases and J lost 2; bases outside the gene matches: 8. The CDR3 covers 16 residues. From germline, CDR1 is MDHEN and CDR2 SYDVKM. The CDR3 DNA reads as TGTGCCAGCAGTTTGCTAGCGGGAATCTCCACCTACGAGCAGTACTTC. Amino acid sequence: CASSLLAGISTYEQYF. Full variable domain (rest looked up from reference TRBV28 and TRBJ2-7): DVKVTQSSRYLVKRTGEKVFLECVQDMDHENMFWYRQDPGLGLRLIYFSYDVKMKEKGDIPEGYSVSREKKERFSLILESASTNQTSMYLCASSLLAGISTYEQYFGPGTRLTVT.

There are a few counts of this clonotype. The rearrangement joins TRBV15 to TRBJ2-3; 9 nucleotides line up with TRBD2. V gave up 0 bases and J gave up 5 bases; unmatched junction bases: 9. The CDR3 covers 17 residues. From germline, CDR1 is LNHNV and CDR2 YYDKDF (reference sequence). CDR3 sequence reads: CATSRDAGGRGKDTQYF. CDR3 DNA: TGTGCCACCAGCAGAGATGCGGGGGGGAGGGGTAAAGATACGCAGTATTTT.

This clonotype was picked up a small number of times. The chain is built from TRBV20-1 and TRBJ2-7; the match to TRBD2 covers 7 bases. Germline CDR1 DFQATT, CDR2 SNEGSKA (reference sequence). This CDR3 spans 13 amino acids. V shed 3 bases and J 2 bases; nucleotides not matched to a gene: 4. This CDR3 reads CSASVREPYEQYF. The CDR3 region has the DNA TGCAGTGCTAGCGTGCGGGAGCCCTACGAGCAGTACTTC.

This clonotype was counted only a few times. This chain connects TRBV5-1 to TRBJ2-2; 7 bases are shared with TRBD2. Per the germline V gene, CDR1 is SGHRS and CDR2 is YFSETQ. V trimming: 3 bases; J trimming: 2 bases; junction bases outside the gene matches: 4. This CDR3 spans 15 amino acids. CDR3 in DNA: TGCGCCAGCAGCTCCGGGACTATAAACACCGGGGAGCTGTTTTTT. Translated, it gives CASSSGTINTGELFF.

The V gene is TRBV3-1, the J gene TRBJ1-4; TRBD1 aligns across 8 bases. The CDR3 loop spans 14 amino acids. Trimming cost V 4 bases and J 5 bases; bases outside gene matches: 3. Germline-derived CDR1 and CDR2 are LGHDT and YNNKEL (reference sequence). CDR3 region: CASSRTGPNEKLFF. The CDR3 nucleotides are TGTGCCAGCAGCCGGACAGGGCCCAATGAAAAACTGTTTTTT.

The chain links TRBV28 to TRBJ2-7, with D possibly TRBD2 on 7 matching bases. Per the germline V gene, CDR1 is MDHEN and CDR2 is SYDVKM. The CDR3 length is 12 residues. V was cut by 5 bases and J by 8 bases, with 13 bases left in between. The CDR3 reads CASSRGGGKQYV. The CDR3 bases are TGTGCCAGCAGTAGAGGGGGGGGAAAGCAGTACGTC.

This clonotype was seen more than once but under ten times. The chain uses TRBV25-1 and TRBJ2-5; D ambiguous. The V end lost 6 bases, the J end lost 2 bases, and 7 bases lay between the germline ends. This CDR3 has 12 amino acids. Germline V gene sequence: CDR1 MGHDK, CDR2 SYGVNS. The CDR3 DNA follows: TGTGCCAGCAGGACATTTCAAGAGACCCAGTACTTC. Encoded protein: CASRTFQETQYF.

CDR3 sequence: CASSNPGPETQYF. CDR3 DNA sequence: TGCGCCAGCAGCAATCCGGGCCCGGAGACCCAGTACTTC. The genes are TRBV5-1 and TRBJ2-5; D not certain. Looked up from germline, CDR1 is SGHRS and CDR2 is YFSETQ. The CDR3 is 13 residues long. Trimming left V 4 bases short and J 5 bases short, with 12 bases between.

In DNA, the CDR3 is TGTGCCAGCACCTACTTGGCTAGCGGGAGTACCGGGGAGCTGTTTTTT. It yields the protein CASTYLASGSTGELFF. The V gene is TRBV6-5, the J gene TRBJ2-2, with 10 bases fitting TRBD2. With V trimmed by 7 bases and J by 5 bases, 10 bases remained unmatched. Germline V gene sequence: CDR1 MNHEY, CDR2 SVGAGI. The CDR3 spans 16 residues.

This clonotype was picked up a small number of times. This chain uses TRBV28 with TRBJ1-5, with D unresolved. The V and J ends lost 8 bases and 4 bases respectively, with 3 bases between them. The CDR3 is made up of 10 amino acids. The germline CDR1 and CDR2 sequences are MDHEN and SYDVKM. The CDR3 DNA reads as TGTGCCAGCGGGAATCAGCCCCAGCATTTT. This sequence encodes CASGNQPQHF. The entire variable domain, with the rest obtained from reference TRBV28 and TRBJ1-5, is as follows: DVKVTQSSRYLVKRTGEKVFLECVQDMDHENMFWYRQDPGLGLRLIYFSYDVKMKEKGDIPEGYSVSREKKERFSLILESASTNQTSMYLCASGNQPQHFGDGTRLSIL.

The J gene is TRBJ2-7, the V gene TRBV12-3 or TRBV12-4; 10 bases match TRBD1. Trimming removed 2 bases from V and 5 bases from J; junction bases left unmatched: 6. CDR3 length: 15 amino acids. CDR3 protein: CASSLLTGGWDEQYF. The CDR3 nucleotides are TGTGCCAGCAGTTTACTGACAGGGGGCTGGGACGAGCAGTACTTC.

The chain employs TRBV24-1 and TRBJ2-7, with 9 bases identical to TRBD1. This CDR3 is 15 amino acids long. The V segment lost 4 bases and the J segment 2 bases; nucleotides outside the gene matches: 5. Germline V lookup: CDR1 KGHDR, CDR2 SFDVKD. The CDR3 loop is CATSDPGTGTYEQYF. The CDR3 DNA follows: TGTGCCACCAGTGACCCCGGGACAGGGACCTACGAGCAGTACTTC.

This clonotype appeared a few times. The chain joins TRBV20-1 to TRBJ2-5; TRBD2 agrees at 7 bases. This CDR3 has 13 residues. CDR1 and CDR2 from the germline V gene are DFQATT and SNEGSKA (reference sequence). With V trimmed by 4 bases and J by 1 base, 3 bases remained unmatched. CDR3 sequence: CSAKLAPQETQYF. CDR3 bases: TGCAGTGCTAAACTAGCGCCCCAAGAGACCCAGTACTTC.

CDR3 in amino acids: CASSLRGNRAERSYEQYF. The CDR3 DNA sequence: TGTGCCAGCAGCTTAAGAGGGAACAGGGCAGAAAGGTCGTACGAGCAGTACTTC. This chain links TRBV7-3 with TRBJ2-7; D is possibly TRBD1 (6 bases). Trimming shortened V by 1 base and J by 4 bases, and 23 bases separated the two germline ends. The germline CDR1 and CDR2 sequences are SGHTA and FQGTGA. The CDR3 covers 18 residues.

The CDR3 is CASRQGLAGGEQYF. The CDR3 region has the DNA TGCGCCAGCAGGCAGGGACTAGCGGGAGGCGAGCAGTACTTC. This chain joins TRBV5-1 and TRBJ2-7; TRBD2 agrees at 15 bases. With V trimmed by 5 bases and J by 6 bases, 3 bases remained unmatched. Germline V gene sequence: CDR1 SGHRS, CDR2 YFSETQ. There are 14 residues in the CDR3.